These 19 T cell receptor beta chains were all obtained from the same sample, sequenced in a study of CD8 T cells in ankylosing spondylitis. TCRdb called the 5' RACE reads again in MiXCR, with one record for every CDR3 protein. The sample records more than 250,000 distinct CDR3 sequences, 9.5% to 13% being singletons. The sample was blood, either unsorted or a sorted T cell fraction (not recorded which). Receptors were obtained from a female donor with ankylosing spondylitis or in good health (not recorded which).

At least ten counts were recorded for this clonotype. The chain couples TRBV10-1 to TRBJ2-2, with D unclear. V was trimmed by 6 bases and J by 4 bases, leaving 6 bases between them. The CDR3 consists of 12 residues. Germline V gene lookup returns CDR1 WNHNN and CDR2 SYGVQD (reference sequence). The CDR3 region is CASSPTTGELFF. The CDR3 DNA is TGCGCCAGCAGCCCAACCACCGGGGAGCTGTTTTTT.

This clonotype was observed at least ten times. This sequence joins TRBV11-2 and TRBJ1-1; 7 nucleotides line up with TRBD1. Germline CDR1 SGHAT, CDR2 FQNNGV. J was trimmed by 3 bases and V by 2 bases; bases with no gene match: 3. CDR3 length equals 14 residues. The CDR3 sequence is CASSLIQGDTEAFF. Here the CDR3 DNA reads TGTGCCAGCAGCTTAATCCAGGGGGACACTGAAGCTTTCTTT.

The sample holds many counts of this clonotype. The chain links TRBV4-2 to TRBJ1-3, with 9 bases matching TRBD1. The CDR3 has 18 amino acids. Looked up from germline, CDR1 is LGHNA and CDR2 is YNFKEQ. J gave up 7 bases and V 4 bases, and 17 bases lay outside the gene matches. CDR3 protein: CASSPRYRDRVLLNTIYF. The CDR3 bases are TGTGCCAGCAGCCCTCGGTACCGGGACAGGGTCCTCTTGAACACCATATATTTT.

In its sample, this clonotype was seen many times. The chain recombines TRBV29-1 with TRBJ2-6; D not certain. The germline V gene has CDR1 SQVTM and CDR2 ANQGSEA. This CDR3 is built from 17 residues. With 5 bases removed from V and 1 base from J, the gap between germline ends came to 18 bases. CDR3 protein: CSVRSRLPESGANVLTF. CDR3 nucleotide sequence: TGCAGCGTTCGTTCACGCTTACCTGAATCTGGGGCCAACGTCCTGACTTTC.

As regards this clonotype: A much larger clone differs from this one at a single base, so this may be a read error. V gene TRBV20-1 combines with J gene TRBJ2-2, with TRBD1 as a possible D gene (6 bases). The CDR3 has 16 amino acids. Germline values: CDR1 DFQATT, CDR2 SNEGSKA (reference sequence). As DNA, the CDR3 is TGCAGTGCTGGAGATCGAAGACAGGCGAACACCGGGGAGCTGTTTTTT. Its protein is CSAGDRRQANTGELFF.

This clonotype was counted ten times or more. The CDR3 sequence: CSAPNPGQSTDTQYF. DNA for the CDR3: TGCAGTGCGCCTAACCCGGGACAGAGCACAGATACGCAGTATTTT. The chain has TRBV20-1 and TRBJ2-3; the match to TRBD1 covers 7 bases. The germline V gene encodes CDR1 DFQATT and CDR2 SNEGSKA (reference sequence). There are 15 residues in the CDR3. The V gene end was trimmed by 6 bases and the J gene end by 0 bases; junction bases not matched to a gene: 9.

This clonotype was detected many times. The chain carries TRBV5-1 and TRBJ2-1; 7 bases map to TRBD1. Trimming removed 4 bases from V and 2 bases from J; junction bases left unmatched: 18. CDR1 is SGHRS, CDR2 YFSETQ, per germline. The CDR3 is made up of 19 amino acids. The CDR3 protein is CASSLTPFGQATTYNEQFF. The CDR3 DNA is TGCGCCAGCAGCCTAACCCCATTTGGACAGGCGACAACCTACAATGAGCAGTTCTTC.

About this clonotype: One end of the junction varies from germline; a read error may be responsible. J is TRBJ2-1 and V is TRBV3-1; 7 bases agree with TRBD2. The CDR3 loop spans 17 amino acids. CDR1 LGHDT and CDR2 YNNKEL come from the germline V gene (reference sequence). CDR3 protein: CATSDQVPGGSYNEQFF. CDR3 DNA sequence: TGTGCCACCAGCGACCAGGTCCCGGGGGGCTCCTACAATGAGCAGTTCTTC.

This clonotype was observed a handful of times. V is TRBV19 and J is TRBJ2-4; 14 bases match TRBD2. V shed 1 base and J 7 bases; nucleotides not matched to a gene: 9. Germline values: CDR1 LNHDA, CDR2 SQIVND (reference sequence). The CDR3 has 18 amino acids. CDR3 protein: CASSIGGGLAGERNIQYF. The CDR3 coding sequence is TGTGCCAGTAGTATAGGAGGGGGACTAGCGGGAGAACGCAACATTCAGTACTTC.

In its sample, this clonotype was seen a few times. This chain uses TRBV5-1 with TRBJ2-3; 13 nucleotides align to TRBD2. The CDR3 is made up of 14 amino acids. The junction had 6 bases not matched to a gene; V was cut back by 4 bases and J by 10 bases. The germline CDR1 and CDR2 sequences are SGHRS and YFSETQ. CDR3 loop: CASSEGTSGTSQYF. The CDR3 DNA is TGCGCCAGCAGCGAAGGGACTAGCGGGACGTCGCAGTATTTT. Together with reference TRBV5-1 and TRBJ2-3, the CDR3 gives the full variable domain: KAGVTQTPRYLIKTRGQQVTLSCSPISGHRSVSWYQQTPGQGLQFLFEYFSETQRNKGNFPGRFSGRQFSNSRSEMNVSTLELGDSALYLCASSEGTSGTSQYFGPGTRLTVL.

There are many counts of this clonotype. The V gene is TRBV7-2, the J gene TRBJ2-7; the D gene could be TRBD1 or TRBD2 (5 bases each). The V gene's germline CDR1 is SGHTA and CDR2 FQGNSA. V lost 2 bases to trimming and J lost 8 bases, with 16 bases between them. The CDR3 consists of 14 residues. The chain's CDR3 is CASSLWGSDVQQYF. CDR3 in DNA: TGTGCCAGCAGCTTATGGGGGAGTGATGTTCAGCAGTACTTC.

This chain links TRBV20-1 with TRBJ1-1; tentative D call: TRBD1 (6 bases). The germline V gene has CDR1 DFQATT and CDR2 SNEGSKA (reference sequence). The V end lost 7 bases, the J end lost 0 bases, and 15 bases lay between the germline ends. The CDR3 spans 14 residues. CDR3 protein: CSGGGAQLNTEAFF. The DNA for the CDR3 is TGCAGTGGGGGGGGGGCACAACTGAACACTGAAGCTTTCTTT.

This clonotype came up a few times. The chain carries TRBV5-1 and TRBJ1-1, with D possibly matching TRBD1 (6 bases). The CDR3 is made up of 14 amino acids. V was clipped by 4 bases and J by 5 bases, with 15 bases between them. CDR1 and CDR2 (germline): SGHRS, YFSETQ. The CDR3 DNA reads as TGCGCCAGCAGCGTGGGACATCTGGAAACTGAAGCTTTCTTT. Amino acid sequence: CASSVGHLETEAFF.

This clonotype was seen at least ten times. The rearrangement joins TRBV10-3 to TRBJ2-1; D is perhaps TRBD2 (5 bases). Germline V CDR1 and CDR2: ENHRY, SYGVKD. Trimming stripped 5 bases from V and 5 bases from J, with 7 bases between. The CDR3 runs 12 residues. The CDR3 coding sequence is TGTGCCATCAGTCTGGGAGACAATGAGCAGTTCTTC. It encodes CAISLGDNEQFF.

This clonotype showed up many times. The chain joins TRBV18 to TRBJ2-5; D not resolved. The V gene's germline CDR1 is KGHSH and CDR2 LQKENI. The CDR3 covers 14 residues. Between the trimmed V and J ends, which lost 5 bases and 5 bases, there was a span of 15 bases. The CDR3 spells CASSGVSASETQYF. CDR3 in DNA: TGTGCCAGCTCAGGAGTTAGTGCGTCGGAGACCCAGTACTTC.

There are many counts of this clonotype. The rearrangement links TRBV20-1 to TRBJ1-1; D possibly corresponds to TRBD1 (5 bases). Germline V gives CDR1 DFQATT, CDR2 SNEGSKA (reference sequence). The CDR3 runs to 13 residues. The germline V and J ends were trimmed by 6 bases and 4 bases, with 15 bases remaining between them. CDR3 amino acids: CSAGKGFVTEAFF. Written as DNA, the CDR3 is TGCAGTGCAGGAAAGGGGTTTGTCACTGAAGCTTTCTTT.

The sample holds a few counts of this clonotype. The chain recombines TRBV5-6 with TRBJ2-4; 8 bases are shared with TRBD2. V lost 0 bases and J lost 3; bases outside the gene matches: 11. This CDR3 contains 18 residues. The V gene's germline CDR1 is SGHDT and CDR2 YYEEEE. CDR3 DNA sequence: TGTGCCAGCAGCTTGGGACCGACTAGCGCTTACCTCAAAAACATTCAGTACTTC. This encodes CASSLGPTSAYLKNIQYF.

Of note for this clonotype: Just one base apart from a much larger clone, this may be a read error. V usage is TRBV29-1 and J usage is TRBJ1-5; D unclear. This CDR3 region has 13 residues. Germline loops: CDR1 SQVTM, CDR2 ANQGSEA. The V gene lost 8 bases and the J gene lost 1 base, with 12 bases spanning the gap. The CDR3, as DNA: TGCAGCCTTGTGTCGGACAGCAATCAGCCCCAGCATTTT. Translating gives CSLVSDSNQPQHF.

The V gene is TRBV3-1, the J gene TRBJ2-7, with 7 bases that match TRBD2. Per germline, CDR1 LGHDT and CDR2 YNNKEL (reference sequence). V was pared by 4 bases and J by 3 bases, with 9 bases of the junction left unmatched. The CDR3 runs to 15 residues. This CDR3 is CASSPTGGIYYEQYF. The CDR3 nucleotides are TGTGCCAGCAGCCCAACGGGGGGAATCTACTACGAGCAGTACTTC.